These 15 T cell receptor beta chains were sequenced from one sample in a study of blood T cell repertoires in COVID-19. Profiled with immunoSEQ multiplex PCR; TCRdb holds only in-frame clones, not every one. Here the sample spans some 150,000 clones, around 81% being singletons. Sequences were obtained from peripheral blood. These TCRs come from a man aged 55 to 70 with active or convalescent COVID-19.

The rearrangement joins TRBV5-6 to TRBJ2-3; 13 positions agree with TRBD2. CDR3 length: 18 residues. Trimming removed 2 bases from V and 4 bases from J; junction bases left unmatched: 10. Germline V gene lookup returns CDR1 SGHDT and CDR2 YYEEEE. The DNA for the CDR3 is TGTGCCAGCAGCTTCGCACTAGCGGGAGGGGTCGAAGCAGATACGCAGTATTTT. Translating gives CASSFALAGGVEADTQYF.

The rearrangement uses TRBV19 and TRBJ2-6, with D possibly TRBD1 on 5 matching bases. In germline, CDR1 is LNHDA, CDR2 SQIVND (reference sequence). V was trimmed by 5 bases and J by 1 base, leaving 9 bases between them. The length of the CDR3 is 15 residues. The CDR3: CASSDSFSGANVLTF. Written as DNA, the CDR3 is TGTGCCAGTAGTGACAGCTTTTCTGGGGCCAACGTCCTGACTTTC.

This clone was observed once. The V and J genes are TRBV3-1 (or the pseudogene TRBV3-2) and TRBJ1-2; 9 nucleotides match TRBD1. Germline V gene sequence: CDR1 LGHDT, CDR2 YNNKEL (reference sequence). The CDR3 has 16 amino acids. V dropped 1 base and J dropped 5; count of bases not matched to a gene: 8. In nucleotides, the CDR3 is TGTGCCAGCAGCCAAGGTAATCGACAGGGGGAATATGGCTACACCTTC. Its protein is CASSQGNRQGEYGYTF.

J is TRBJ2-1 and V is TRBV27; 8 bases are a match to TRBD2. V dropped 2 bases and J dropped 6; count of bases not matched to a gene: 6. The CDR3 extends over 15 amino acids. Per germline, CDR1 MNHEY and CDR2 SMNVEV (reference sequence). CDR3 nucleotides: TGTGCCAGCAGTTTACCCGCTAGCGGGTCCAATGAGCAGTTCTTC. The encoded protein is CASSLPASGSNEQFF.

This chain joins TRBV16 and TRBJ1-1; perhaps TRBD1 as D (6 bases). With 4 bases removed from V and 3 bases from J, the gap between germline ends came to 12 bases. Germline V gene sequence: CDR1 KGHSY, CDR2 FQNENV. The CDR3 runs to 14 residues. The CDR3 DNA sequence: TGTGCCAGCAGCCCACCCAGGGGCGACACTGAAGCTTTCTTT. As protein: CASSPPRGDTEAFF.

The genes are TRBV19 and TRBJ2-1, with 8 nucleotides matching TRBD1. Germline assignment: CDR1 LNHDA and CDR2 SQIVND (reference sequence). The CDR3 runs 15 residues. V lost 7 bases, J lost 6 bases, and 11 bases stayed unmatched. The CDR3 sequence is CASTPRDRIFNEQFF. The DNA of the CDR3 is TGTGCCAGTACCCCCCGGGACAGGATCTTCAATGAGCAGTTCTTC.

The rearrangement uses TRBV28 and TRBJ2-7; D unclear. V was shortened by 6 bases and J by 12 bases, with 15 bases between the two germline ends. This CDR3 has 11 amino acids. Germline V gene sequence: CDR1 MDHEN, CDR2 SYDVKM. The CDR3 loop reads CASRKELLRYF. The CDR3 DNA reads TGTGCCAGCAGGAAGGAGTTGTTGAGGTACTTC.

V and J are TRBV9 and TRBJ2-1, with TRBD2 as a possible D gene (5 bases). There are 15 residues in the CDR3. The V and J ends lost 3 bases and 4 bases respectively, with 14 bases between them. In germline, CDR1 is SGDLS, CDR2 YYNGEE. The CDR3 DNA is TGTGCCAGCAGCGAAAGCGGACTCTCATACAATGAGCAGTTCTTC. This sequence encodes CASSESGLSYNEQFF. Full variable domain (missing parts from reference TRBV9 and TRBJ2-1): DSGVTQTPKHLITATGQRVTLRCSPRSGDLSVYWYQQSLDQGLQFLIQYYNGEERAKGNILERFSAQQFPDLHSELNLSSLELGDSALYFCASSESGLSYNEQFFGPGTRLTVL.

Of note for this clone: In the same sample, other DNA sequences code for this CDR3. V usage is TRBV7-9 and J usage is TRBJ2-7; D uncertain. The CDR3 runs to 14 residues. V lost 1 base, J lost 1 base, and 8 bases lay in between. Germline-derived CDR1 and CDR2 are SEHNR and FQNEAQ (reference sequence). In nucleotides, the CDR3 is TGTGCCAGCAGCTTAGGAGGCGGATCCTACGAGCAGTACTTC. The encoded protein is CASSLGGGSYEQYF.

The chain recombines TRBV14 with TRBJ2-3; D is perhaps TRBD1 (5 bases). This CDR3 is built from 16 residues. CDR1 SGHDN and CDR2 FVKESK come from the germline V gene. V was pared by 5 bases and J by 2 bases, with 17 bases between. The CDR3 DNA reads TGTGCCAGCAGCAAGCGCTTGGACACCTCCACAGATACGCAGTATTTT. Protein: CASSKRLDTSTDTQYF.

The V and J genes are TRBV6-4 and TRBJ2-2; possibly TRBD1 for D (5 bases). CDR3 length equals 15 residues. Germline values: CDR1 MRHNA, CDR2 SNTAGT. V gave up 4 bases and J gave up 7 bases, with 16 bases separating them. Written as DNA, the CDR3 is TGTGCCAGCAGTGTAAGGGGAAGCTGGGTCGGGGAGCTGTTTTTT. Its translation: CASSVRGSWVGELFF.

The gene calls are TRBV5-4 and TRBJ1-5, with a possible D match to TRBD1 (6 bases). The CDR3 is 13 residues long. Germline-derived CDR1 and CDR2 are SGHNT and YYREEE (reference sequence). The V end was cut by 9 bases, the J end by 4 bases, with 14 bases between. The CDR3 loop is CAMPQGRNQPQHF. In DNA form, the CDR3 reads TGTGCCATGCCACAGGGCCGGAATCAGCCCCAGCATTTT.

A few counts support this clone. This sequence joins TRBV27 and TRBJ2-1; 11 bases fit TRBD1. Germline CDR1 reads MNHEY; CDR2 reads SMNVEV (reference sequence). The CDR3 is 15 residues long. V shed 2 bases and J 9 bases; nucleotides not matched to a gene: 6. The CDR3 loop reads CASSLGQGAGGEQFF. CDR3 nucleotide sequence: TGTGCCAGCAGTTTAGGACAGGGGGCAGGCGGTGAGCAGTTCTTC.

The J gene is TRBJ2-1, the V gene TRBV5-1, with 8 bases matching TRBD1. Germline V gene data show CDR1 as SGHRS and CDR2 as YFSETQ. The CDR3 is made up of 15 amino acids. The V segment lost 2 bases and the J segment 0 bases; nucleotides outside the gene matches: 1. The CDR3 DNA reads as TGCGCCAGCAGCTTCCAGGGGGCCTCCTACAATGAGCAGTTCTTC. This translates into CASSFQGASYNEQFF. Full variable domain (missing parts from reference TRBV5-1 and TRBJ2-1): KAGVTQTPRYLIKTRGQQVTLSCSPISGHRSVSWYQQTPGQGLQFLFEYFSETQRNKGNFPGRFSGRQFSNSRSEMNVSTLELGDSALYLCASSFQGASYNEQFFGPGTRLTVL.

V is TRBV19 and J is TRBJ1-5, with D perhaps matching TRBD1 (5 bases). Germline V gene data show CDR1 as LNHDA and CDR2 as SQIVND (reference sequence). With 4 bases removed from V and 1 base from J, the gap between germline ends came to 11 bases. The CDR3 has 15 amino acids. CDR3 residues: CASSRQRSSNQPQHF. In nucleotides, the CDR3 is TGTGCCAGTAGTAGACAGAGGTCGAGCAATCAGCCCCAGCATTTT.